Listed here is a single TCR beta chain. Trimming shortened V by 4 bases and J by 0 bases, and 10 bases separated the two germline ends. CDR3 length equals 15 residues. The germline CDR1 and CDR2 sequences are SGHTA and FQGNSA. Original processing methods: Researchers report that nucleated cell counts were estimated from reference gene primer amplification. Repertoires were generated with immunoSEQ multiplex PCR, while TCRdb's copy carries only in-frame clones and drops some. V and J calls and clone size come straight from that table; D and trimming were deduced from the DNA. The repertoire consists of a few hundred thousand clones, with roughly 85% occurring once and the leading ten covering roughly 2%. The data originate from a study of blood T cell repertoires in COVID-19. In terms of age and location, participants ranged from roughly 18 to 100 years and lived in roughly 22 US areas. Cohort 3 donors were reported recovered after two negative PCRs, clearance, or symptom resolution.

The sequenced sample was PBMCs or T cells enriched from blood (not recorded which). The sequence was collected from a man under 40 who had recovered from COVID-19. The chain has TRBV7-2 and TRBJ1-3; D not certain. Here the CDR3 DNA reads TGTGCCAGCAGCTCCGCCCGGAGCTCTGGAAACACCATATATTTT. It specifies CASSSARSSGNTIYF.